Listed below are T cell receptor beta chains from one sample, sequenced in a study of cytomegalovirus exposure and HLA in healthy donors. The repertoire was sequenced with immunoSEQ multiplex PCR; TCRdb's copy has only in-frame clones and lacks some. Here the sample spans approximately 150,000 clones, about 76% being singletons. Source material: PBMCs. These receptors came from a human donor in good health. CDR3s include the opening cysteine and the closing phenylalanine or tryptophan. The order of the fields is V gene, clone size, J gene, D gene, CDR3 protein, CDR3 DNA. The D gene is left open where the match is weak. Size is stated for part of the rows, as once, few or many counts, or as a class when the clone is expanded.

V gene: TRBV7-6; clone size: few; J gene: TRBJ2-7; D gene: NA; CDR3 protein: CASSLVQGSYEQYF; CDR3 DNA: TGTGCCAGCAGCTTAGTTCAGGGGTCCTACGAGCAGTACTTC
V gene: TRBV6-1; clone size: NA; J gene: TRBJ1-4; D gene: NA; CDR3 protein: CASCGRVNEKLFF; CDR3 DNA: TGTGCCAGCTGTGGACGGGTTAATGAAAAACTGTTTTTT
V gene: TRBV19; clone size: once; J gene: TRBJ2-2; D gene: NA; CDR3 protein: CASTRGGSTGELFF; CDR3 DNA: TGTGCCAGTACAAGGGGGGGCTCCACCGGGGAGCTGTTTTTT
V gene: TRBV28; clone size: once; J gene: TRBJ2-5; D gene: NA; CDR3 protein: CASSQRIQETQYF; CDR3 DNA: TGTGCCAGCAGTCAGCGGATTCAAGAGACCCAGTACTTC
V gene: TRBV11-2; clone size: NA; J gene: TRBJ2-7; D gene: TRBD1; CDR3 protein: CASSLVRGTGTYEQYF; CDR3 DNA: TGTGCCAGCAGCTTAGTGAGGGGGACAGGGACGTACGAGCAGTACTTC
V gene: TRBV30; clone size: NA; J gene: TRBJ2-1; D gene: TRBD1; CDR3 protein: CAWNPGTGYNEQFF; CDR3 DNA: TGTGCCTGGAACCCGGGGACAGGCTACAATGAGCAGTTCTTC
V gene: TRBV28; clone size: NA; J gene: TRBJ1-6; D gene: NA; CDR3 protein: CATTPGGGEVSYNSPLHF; CDR3 DNA: TGTGCCACCACCCCGGGGGGTGGGGAAGTTTCCTATAATTCACCCCTCCACTTT
V gene: TRBV30; clone size: NA; J gene: TRBJ1-5; D gene: NA; CDR3 protein: CAWSNKAGRGSNQPQHF; CDR3 DNA: TGTGCCTGGAGCAACAAGGCGGGCAGAGGGAGCAATCAGCCCCAGCATTTT
V gene: TRBV30; clone size: NA; J gene: TRBJ2-1; D gene: TRBD2; CDR3 protein: CAWISGGPFSYNEQFF; CDR3 DNA: TGTGCCTGGATTAGCGGGGGGCCTTTCTCCTACAATGAGCAGTTCTTC
V gene: TRBV28; clone size: few; J gene: TRBJ1-2; D gene: NA; CDR3 protein: CASRPLTGTNYGYPF; CDR3 DNA: TGTGCCAGCAGGCCCTTGACCGGGACAAACTATGGCTACCCCTTC
V gene: TRBV5-1; clone size: NA; J gene: TRBJ2-4; D gene: NA; CDR3 protein: CASSPALRGGLAKNIQYF; CDR3 DNA: TGCGCCAGCAGCCCCGCCCTTCGTGGGGGACTAGCCAAAAACATTCAGTACTTC
V gene: TRBV5-1; clone size: few; J gene: TRBJ2-1; D gene: TRBD2; CDR3 protein: CASSPVMSGRDNEQFF; CDR3 DNA: TGCGCCAGCAGCCCCGTCATGAGCGGGAGGGATAATGAGCAGTTCTTC
V gene: TRBV6-5; clone size: NA; J gene: TRBJ2-3; D gene: TRBD2; CDR3 protein: CASSQTSGRADTQYF; CDR3 DNA: TGTGCCAGCAGCCAGACTAGCGGGAGAGCGGATACGCAGTATTTT
V gene: TRBV6-5; clone size: NA; J gene: TRBJ1-2; D gene: NA; CDR3 protein: CASSSPTGWGLYGYTF; CDR3 DNA: TGTGCCAGCAGTTCACCTACAGGCTGGGGCCTCTATGGCTACACCTTC
V gene: TRBV7-9; clone size: NA; J gene: TRBJ1-1; D gene: TRBD1; CDR3 protein: CASSSTGTDTEAFF; CDR3 DNA: TGTGCCAGCAGCTCTACCGGGACAGACACTGAAGCTTTCTTT
V gene: TRBV29-1; clone size: few; J gene: TRBJ1-4; D gene: NA; CDR3 protein: CSVESSEKLFF; CDR3 DNA: TGCAGCGTTGAATCCTCTGAAAAACTGTTTTTT
V gene: TRBV18; clone size: NA; J gene: TRBJ2-7; D gene: NA; CDR3 protein: CASSPTESYEQYF; CDR3 DNA: TGTGCCAGCTCACCGACAGAGTCCTACGAGCAGTACTTC
V gene: TRBV4-2; clone size: few; J gene: TRBJ2-1; D gene: TRBD2; CDR3 protein: CASSQAGLAGEGNEQFF; CDR3 DNA: TGTGCCAGCAGCCAAGCGGGGTTAGCGGGGGAAGGAAATGAGCAGTTCTTC
V gene: TRBV7-6; clone size: NA; J gene: TRBJ1-2; D gene: NA; CDR3 protein: CASSLAPEAHGYTF; CDR3 DNA: TGTGCCAGCAGCTTAGCGCCCGAGGCTCATGGCTACACCTTC
V gene: TRBV19; clone size: NA; J gene: TRBJ2-1; D gene: NA; CDR3 protein: CASSLFLPQTYNEQFF; CDR3 DNA: TGTGCCAGTAGTCTTTTTCTCCCCCAGACCTACAATGAGCAGTTCTTC
V gene: TRBV5-1; clone size: few; J gene: TRBJ2-3; D gene: TRBD2; CDR3 protein: CASSSPSGSRTDTQYF; CDR3 DNA: TGCGCCAGCAGCTCCCCTAGCGGGAGCCGCACAGATACGCAGTATTTT
V gene: TRBV9; clone size: NA; J gene: TRBJ2-2; D gene: TRBD1; CDR3 protein: CASSVSGTANTGELFF; CDR3 DNA: TGTGCCAGCAGCGTAAGTGGGACAGCTAACACCGGGGAGCTGTTTTTT
V gene: TRBV27; clone size: once; J gene: TRBJ1-1; D gene: TRBD1; CDR3 protein: CASSPGTGGGGTEAFF; CDR3 DNA: TGTGCCAGCAGTCCCGGGACAGGGGGAGGTGGCACTGAAGCTTTCTTT
V gene: TRBV6-5; clone size: NA; J gene: TRBJ1-3; D gene: NA; CDR3 protein: CASSRQAVSGNTIYF; CDR3 DNA: TGTGCCAGCAGTCGACAGGCTGTCTCTGGAAACACCATATATTTT
V gene: TRBV19; clone size: NA; J gene: TRBJ2-1; D gene: NA; CDR3 protein: CASSTHSAWLNEQFF; CDR3 DNA: TGTGCCAGTAGTACCCACTCAGCGTGGTTGAATGAGCAGTTCTTC
V gene: TRBV18; clone size: NA; J gene: TRBJ2-3; D gene: NA; CDR3 protein: CASSLSLARGTDTQYF; CDR3 DNA: TGTGCCAGCTCACTTTCACTAGCCCGAGGGACAGATACGCAGTATTTT
V gene: TRBV27; clone size: NA; J gene: TRBJ2-5; D gene: NA; CDR3 protein: CASSPPGKTQYF; CDR3 DNA: TGTGCCAGCAGTCCCCCGGGAAAGACCCAGTACTTC
V gene: TRBV7-9; clone size: NA; J gene: TRBJ2-7; D gene: NA; CDR3 protein: CASSLDRVSYEQYF; CDR3 DNA: TGTGCCAGCAGCTTAGACAGGGTTTCCTACGAGCAGTACTTC
V gene: TRBV5-1; clone size: NA; J gene: TRBJ2-6; D gene: NA; CDR3 protein: CASSPTWSRAGANVLTF; CDR3 DNA: TGCGCCAGCAGCCCCACATGGAGCAGGGCTGGGGCCAACGTCCTGACTTTC
V gene: TRBV6-1; clone size: NA; J gene: TRBJ2-1; D gene: NA; CDR3 protein: CASSEEGLGYNEQFF; CDR3 DNA: TGTGCCAGCAGTGAAGAGGGGTTGGGCTACAATGAGCAGTTCTTC
V gene: TRBV6-5; clone size: NA; J gene: TRBJ2-7; D gene: NA; CDR3 protein: CASKGGWGTAYEQYF; CDR3 DNA: TGTGCCAGCAAGGGGGGGTGGGGTACGGCCTACGAGCAGTACTTC
V gene: TRBV12-5; clone size: NA; J gene: TRBJ1-2; D gene: NA; CDR3 protein: CASGLGSGVGGYTF; CDR3 DNA: TGTGCTAGTGGTTTGGGGTCAGGGGTGGGGGGCTACACCTTC
V gene: TRBV25-1; clone size: NA; J gene: TRBJ2-5; D gene: TRBD1; CDR3 protein: CAMSKGQGVGLQETQYF; CDR3 DNA: TGTGCCATGTCTAAGGGACAGGGAGTCGGATTACAAGAGACCCAGTACTTC
V gene: TRBV5-6; clone size: few; J gene: TRBJ2-7; D gene: TRBD2; CDR3 protein: CASSLGLGGSSYEQYF; CDR3 DNA: TGTGCCAGCAGCTTGGGGCTCGGGGGGAGCTCCTACGAGCAGTACTTC
V gene: TRBV5-1; clone size: NA; J gene: TRBJ2-3; D gene: TRBD2; CDR3 protein: CASSLGGSTDTQYF; CDR3 DNA: TGCGCCAGCAGTTTGGGAGGGAGCACAGATACGCAGTATTTT
V gene: TRBV13; clone size: NA; J gene: TRBJ2-2; D gene: NA; CDR3 protein: CASSFRRNTGELFF; CDR3 DNA: TGTGCCAGCAGCTTCCGTCGGAACACCGGGGAGCTGTTTTTT
V gene: TRBV27; clone size: NA; J gene: TRBJ2-7; D gene: TRBD2; CDR3 protein: CASSSRLAAIYEQYF; CDR3 DNA: TGTGCCAGCAGTTCACGACTAGCGGCTATCTACGAGCAGTACTTC